This record concerns one T cell receptor (beta chain) sequence. Antigen: not known. The libraries were made with immunoSEQ v3.0 at survey level. Repertoires were generated with immunoSEQ multiplex PCR, while TCRdb's copy carries only in-frame clones and drops some. The table includes roughly 25,000 clones, roughly 83% detected once. The entry originates in a study of long-term antiretroviral therapy in people with HIV. The study's findings and limits: At every time point, clones expanded before ART dominated the repertoire.

Unmatched junction bases numbered 11, after V lost 4 bases and J lost 4 bases. Per germline, CDR1 SGDLS and CDR2 YYNGEE. The CDR3 extends over 16 amino acids. The sequence came from a man younger than 45 with HIV. The sample in question was unsorted PBMCs, obtained 0.7 years before starting antiretroviral therapy. The V gene is TRBV9, the J gene TRBJ1-2; TRBD1 aligns across 9 bases. The CDR3 is CASSPSAGQGIYGYTF. The CDR3 coding sequence is TGTGCCAGCAGCCCAAGTGCTGGACAGGGGATCTATGGCTACACCTTC.